The 30 T cell receptor beta chains below all came from one sample that was sequenced in a study of blood T cell repertoires in COVID-19. Assay used: immunoSEQ multiplex PCR; TCRdb lists only in-frame clones, some missing. The sample shows around 240,000 clones, 70% to 90% of them seen only once. The material sequenced was PBMCs or T cells enriched from blood (not recorded which). The source of these receptors is a woman aged 45-65 years who had recovered from COVID-19.

The chain combines TRBV15 with TRBJ2-5, with a possible D match to TRBD1 (5 bases). V was clipped by 0 bases and J by 1 base, with 15 bases between them. The germline gives CDR1 LNHNV, CDR2 YYDKDF (reference sequence). This CDR3 region has 17 residues. CDR3 sequence (DNA): TGTGCCACCAGCAGAGACCCATCTACAGGTATCCAAGAGACCCAGTACTTC. Protein sequence: CATSRDPSTGIQETQYF.

The chain uses TRBV7-9 and TRBJ1-4; 9 bases fit TRBD1. The germline CDR1 and CDR2 sequences are SEHNR and FQNEAQ (reference sequence). This CDR3 spans 18 amino acids. J lost 3 bases, V lost 1 base, and 9 bases had no gene match. CDR3 nucleotides: TGTGCCAGCAGCTTAGGGGGTGGACAGGGGCGACCTAATGAAAAACTGTTTTTT. It encodes CASSLGGGQGRPNEKLFF.

This clone was seen a single time. CDR3 loop: CASSQGTLIDEQYF. DNA for the CDR3: TGTGCCAGCAGCCAAGGGACTTTAATCGACGAGCAGTACTTC. The V call is TRBV3-1 (or the pseudogene TRBV3-2), the J call TRBJ2-7; possibly TRBD2 for D (5 bases). Trimming stripped 1 base from V and 5 bases from J, with 12 bases between. This CDR3 region has 14 residues. Germline V gives CDR1 LGHDT, CDR2 YNNKEL (reference sequence).

The chain employs TRBV20-1 and TRBJ2-7, with TRBD1 as a possible D gene (5 bases). Germline V gene lookup returns CDR1 DFQATT and CDR2 SNEGSKA (reference sequence). CDR3 length: 11 amino acids. V gave up 7 bases and J gave up 3 bases, with 10 bases separating them. In DNA, the CDR3 is TGCAGTGGGTGGCAGGGCTACGAGCAGTACTTC. Its translation is CSGWQGYEQYF.

The chain joins TRBV5-1 to TRBJ1-6; 7 bases are a match to TRBD1. Germline loops: CDR1 SGHRS, CDR2 YFSETQ. V was pared by 1 base and J by 5 bases, with 3 bases of the junction left unmatched. There are 15 residues in the CDR3. CDR3 sequence (DNA): TGCGCCAGCAGCTTGACCGGGACAGATAATTCACCCCTCCACTTT. This sequence encodes CASSLTGTDNSPLHF.

V is TRBV12-3 or TRBV12-4 and J is TRBJ2-6; D remains unclear. This CDR3 is built from 13 residues. V shed 2 bases and J shed 4 bases, with 3 bases lying between them. Here the CDR3 DNA reads TGTGCCAGCAGTTTATCGGGGGCCAACGTCCTGACTTTC. Its protein is CASSLSGANVLTF.

Worth noting for this clone: An end of the junction does not agree with germline; a read error may underlie this. The chain combines TRBV18 with TRBJ1-1, with 8 bases that match TRBD1. The CDR3 is 16 amino acids. In germline, CDR1 is KGHSH, CDR2 LQKENI. The CDR3 region has the DNA TGTGCCGGCTCACAACTACTCGGGACAGGGAACACTGAAGCTTTCTTT. The encoded protein is CAGSQLLGTGNTEAFF.

This sequence joins TRBV19 and TRBJ1-2; the match to TRBD1 covers 8 bases. With V trimmed by 1 base and J by 4 bases, 14 bases remained unmatched. Germline V gene data show CDR1 as LNHDA and CDR2 as SQIVND (reference sequence). This CDR3 region has 18 residues. The CDR3 coding sequence is TGTGCCAGTAGTATAGCTAAAAACAGGGGGTCCGGAATCTATGGCTACACCTTC. Translating it yields CASSIAKNRGSGIYGYTF.

This clone was recorded only once. The chain joins TRBV18 to TRBJ2-3; 7 bases align to TRBD1. The CDR3 covers 13 residues. Germline loops: CDR1 KGHSH, CDR2 LQKENI. V shed 6 bases, J shed 3 bases, and the junction held 3 bases outside the gene matches. As DNA, the CDR3 is TGTGCCAGCTCGCCGACAGGGACAGATACGCAGTATTTT. It is translated as CASSPTGTDTQYF. Together with reference TRBV18 and TRBJ2-3, the CDR3 gives the full variable domain: NAGVMQNPRHLVRRRGQEARLRCSPMKGHSHVYWYRQLPEEGLKFMVYLQKENIIDESGMPKERFSAEFPKEGPSILRIQQVVRGDSAAYFCASSPTGTDTQYFGPGTRLTVL.

V and J are TRBV5-5 and TRBJ2-1, with 7 nucleotides matching TRBD2. The CDR3 loop spans 15 amino acids. CDR1 and CDR2 from the germline V gene are SGHKS and YYEKEE (reference sequence). The V gene end was trimmed by 5 bases and the J gene end by 4 bases; junction bases not matched to a gene: 9. The CDR3 loop is CASSQGLVTYNEQFF. CDR3 in DNA: TGTGCCAGCAGTCAAGGACTAGTGACTTACAATGAGCAGTTCTTC.

About this clone itself: Other DNA sequences within the sample encode an identical CDR3. This sequence joins TRBV6-1 and TRBJ2-1; 7 bases match TRBD2. Germline CDR1 and CDR2: MNHNS and SASEGT. V lost 3 bases, J lost 3 bases, and 2 bases stayed unmatched. The CDR3 has 14 amino acids. This chain's CDR3 is CASSDGGSYNEQFF. Here the CDR3 DNA reads TGTGCCAGCAGTGATGGCGGGAGCTACAATGAGCAGTTCTTC.

This rearrangement joins TRBV27 to TRBJ1-5, with 8 bases aligning to TRBD1. Germline trimming cut 9 bases from V and 7 bases from J; bases unmatched to any gene: 8. Looked up from germline, CDR1 is MNHEY and CDR2 is SMNVEV (reference sequence). The CDR3 loop spans 13 amino acids. The CDR3 loop is CASASGGGQPQHF. The CDR3, as DNA: TGTGCCAGTGCTTCAGGGGGCGGGCAGCCCCAGCATTTT.

The chain joins TRBV7-9 to TRBJ2-7, with D tentatively TRBD2 (7 bases). V was pared by 5 bases and J by 4 bases, with 21 bases between. This CDR3 region has 16 residues. Germline CDR1 reads SEHNR; CDR2 reads FQNEAQ (reference sequence). DNA for the CDR3: TGTGCCAGCAGCCAAACCAACCAGGGAGGGGGATACGAGCAGTACTTC. It is translated as CASSQTNQGGGYEQYF. Complete variable domain (other parts from reference TRBV7-9 and TRBJ2-7): DTGVSQNPRHKITKRGQNVTFRCDPISEHNRLYWYRQTLGQGPEFLTYFQNEAQLEKSRLLSDRFSAERPKGSFSTLEIQRTEQGDSAMYLCASSQTNQGGGYEQYFGPGTRLTVT.

This chain uses TRBV28 with TRBJ2-1, with 8 bases lining up with TRBD1. Germline V lookup: CDR1 MDHEN, CDR2 SYDVKM. V was pared by 4 bases and J by 5 bases, with 10 bases of the junction left unmatched. The CDR3 length is 16 residues. CDR3 nucleotides: TGTGCCAGCAGTTCCGGGACAGGCCGTTTTAACAATGAGCAGTTCTTC. Amino acid sequence: CASSSGTGRFNNEQFF. The entire variable domain, with the rest obtained from reference TRBV28 and TRBJ2-1, is as follows: DVKVTQSSRYLVKRTGEKVFLECVQDMDHENMFWYRQDPGLGLRLIYFSYDVKMKEKGDIPEGYSVSREKKERFSLILESASTNQTSMYLCASSSGTGRFNNEQFFGPGTRLTVL.

The chain combines TRBV27 with TRBJ2-7, with a possible D match to TRBD2 (6 bases). Trimming cost V 6 bases and J 2 bases, with 17 bases left between them. The CDR3 is 15 residues long. Germline V gene lookup returns CDR1 MNHEY and CDR2 SMNVEV (reference sequence). CDR3 nucleotide sequence: TGTGCCAGCAGACCGCTTAGGGGACTTACCTACGAGCAGTACTTC. Its translation: CASRPLRGLTYEQYF.

V usage is TRBV7-8 and J usage is TRBJ2-5; tentatively, D is TRBD1 (5 bases). There are 16 residues in the CDR3. Trimming left V 5 bases short and J 3 bases short, with 19 bases between. The germline gives CDR1 SGHVS, CDR2 FQNEAQ. CDR3: CASSLPRQTVKETQYF. The DNA for the CDR3 is TGTGCCAGCAGCCTCCCACGGCAGACAGTAAAAGAGACCCAGTACTTC.

The J gene is TRBJ2-7, the V gene TRBV19; D remains ambiguous. Germline CDR1 is LNHDA and CDR2 is SQIVND (reference sequence). The CDR3 is made up of 15 amino acids. V lost 2 bases and J lost 3, with 14 bases in between. The CDR3 is CASSILRSRNYEQYF. CDR3 sequence (DNA): TGTGCCAGTAGTATATTGAGAAGCAGGAACTACGAGCAGTACTTC.

The chain has TRBV10-2 and TRBJ1-4, with TRBD1 identical over 7 bases. The CDR3 has 14 residues. Germline CDR1 reads WSHSY; CDR2 reads SAAADI. V shed 6 bases, J shed 7 bases, and the junction held 8 bases outside the gene matches. The CDR3 nucleotides are TGCGCCAGCAGCCCGGACAGGCGCTCTGAAAAACTGTTTTTT. Residues: CASSPDRRSEKLFF.

This rearrangement joins TRBV3-1 (or the pseudogene TRBV3-2) to TRBJ1-2, with D perhaps matching TRBD1 (6 bases). Germline values: CDR1 LGHDT, CDR2 YNNKEL (reference sequence). V lost 5 bases to trimming and J lost 8 bases, with 18 bases between them. There are 14 residues in the CDR3. The CDR3, as DNA: TGTGCCAGCAGCTCCCTTGCACAGGGTGGCGGCTACACCTTC. This translates into CASSSLAQGGGYTF.

This clone was seen just once. CDR3 sequence: CASSGAWEGEQYF. CDR3 DNA sequence: TGTGCCAGCAGCGGGGCCTGGGAGGGCGAGCAGTACTTC. The chain links TRBV9 to TRBJ2-7, with TRBD2 matching 7 bases. The CDR3 runs to 13 residues. Trimming cost V 3 bases and J 6 bases; bases outside gene matches: 6. The germline V gene has CDR1 SGDLS and CDR2 YYNGEE. Based on the CDR3 plus reference TRBV9 and TRBJ2-7, the full variable domain is DSGVTQTPKHLITATGQRVTLRCSPRSGDLSVYWYQQSLDQGLQFLIQYYNGEERAKGNILERFSAQQFPDLHSELNLSSLELGDSALYFCASSGAWEGEQYFGPGTRLTVT.

The DNA for the CDR3 is TGCGCCAGCATGGGACAGGACAATTCACCCCTCCACTTT. Its protein is CASMGQDNSPLHF. V and J are TRBV5-1 and TRBJ1-6; 8 bases fit TRBD1. The CDR3 contains 13 residues. The V and J ends lost 6 bases and 7 bases, in that order; junction bases with no gene match: 3. The germline gives CDR1 SGHRS, CDR2 YFSETQ. The whole variable domain, filled in from reference TRBV5-1 and TRBJ1-6, reads KAGVTQTPRYLIKTRGQQVTLSCSPISGHRSVSWYQQTPGQGLQFLFEYFSETQRNKGNFPGRFSGRQFSNSRSEMNVSTLELGDSALYLCASMGQDNSPLHFGNGTRLTVT.

This chain joins TRBV2 and TRBJ2-1; 7 nucleotides match TRBD2. V shed 3 bases, J shed 0 bases, and the junction held 14 bases outside the gene matches. The germline V gene encodes CDR1 SNHLY and CDR2 FYNNEI. The CDR3 sequence is 19 residues long. The CDR3 coding sequence is TGTGCCAGCAGTGAGCCCCGTTCGGGCGGGAGCAGCTCCTACAATGAGCAGTTCTTC. The encoded protein is CASSEPRSGGSSSYNEQFF.

As concerns this clone: One end of the junction fails to match germline, which may point to a read error. The V gene is TRBV5-1, the J gene TRBJ1-2; the match to TRBD1 covers 12 bases. The CDR3 runs to 13 residues. Per germline, CDR1 SGHRS and CDR2 YFSETQ. The CDR3 DNA sequence: TGCGCCAGCAGCTTCGGGACAGGGGGCGTGGGCGCCTTC. This codes for CASSFGTGGVGAF.

The rearrangement links TRBV3-1 (or the pseudogene TRBV3-2) to TRBJ1-6; D possibly corresponds to TRBD1 (5 bases). Between the trimmed V and J ends, which lost 5 bases and 5 bases, there was a span of 10 bases. Per germline, CDR1 LGHDT and CDR2 YNNKEL (reference sequence). This CDR3 spans 14 amino acids. Here the CDR3 reads CASSFATDNSPLHF. In nucleotides, the CDR3 is TGTGCCAGCAGCTTCGCGACAGATAATTCACCCCTCCACTTT.

J is TRBJ2-6 and V is TRBV28; D unresolved. Germline assignment: CDR1 MDHEN and CDR2 SYDVKM. This CDR3 is built from 14 residues. V shed 5 bases and J shed 0 bases, with 5 bases lying between them. The CDR3 region has the DNA TGTGCCAGCAGTGTCAGCTCTGGGGCCAACGTCCTGACTTTC. Encoded protein: CASSVSSGANVLTF.

V usage is TRBV7-9 and J usage is TRBJ2-3; 12 nucleotides match TRBD2. CDR1 and CDR2 (germline): SEHNR, FQNEAQ (reference sequence). J lost 5 bases, V lost 5 bases, and 5 bases had no gene match. The CDR3 runs 15 residues. As DNA, the CDR3 is TGTGCCAGCAGCCCTAGCGGGAGGGCGGTAGATACGCAGTATTTT. It encodes CASSPSGRAVDTQYF.

This clone was found once. The rearrangement uses TRBV12-2 and TRBJ2-1; the table assigns TRBD2, which was not confirmed against the DNA. TRBV12-2 counts as a pseudogene. This CDR3 spans 17 amino acids. In nucleotides, the CDR3 is TGTGCAAGTCGCTTAGTGACTAGCGGGAGATTCTACAATGAGCAGTTCTTC. It translates to CASRLVTSGRFYNEQFF.

CDR3 region: CASSEHSEKLFF. In DNA form, the CDR3 reads TGTGCCAGCAGTGAACACAGTGAAAAACTGTTTTTT. V usage is TRBV6-1 and J usage is TRBJ1-4, with D unresolved. Trimming removed 2 bases at V and 7 bases at J, with 5 bases between. Per germline, CDR1 MNHNS and CDR2 SASEGT. The CDR3 is 12 amino acids.

Turning to this clone: The same CDR3 can be traced to other DNA sequences in this sample. The CDR3 DNA reads TGTGCCAGCAGTGTCGGAGGGAACACTGAAGCTTTCTTT. Its translation: CASSVGGNTEAFF. The chain is built from TRBV2 and TRBJ1-1; unclear D gene. V lost 4 bases to trimming and J lost 1 base, with 7 bases between them. CDR1 and CDR2 from the germline V gene are SNHLY and FYNNEI. The CDR3 loop spans 13 amino acids.

The chain recombines TRBV5-1 with TRBJ1-5, with D hard to call. The CDR3 is 14 residues long. The V end lost 2 bases, the J end lost 3 bases, and 9 bases lay between the germline ends. Germline lookup yields CDR1 SGHRS and CDR2 YFSETQ. This chain's CDR3 is CASSLSGNNQPQHF. The CDR3, as DNA: TGCGCCAGCAGCTTATCCGGTAACAATCAGCCCCAGCATTTT.